Below, one T cell receptor beta chain is given with its context. This sample stems from a study of shared clonotypes between healthy human individuals. Clones were read by immunoSEQ multiplex PCR, and TCRdb kept only the in-frame ones, dropping some. In the table there are under 1,900,000 clones, around 98.5% of which are singletons. The CDR3 runs to 11 residues. V lost 1 base and J 8 bases, leaving 3 bases between the germline ends. CDR1 is MGHRA, CDR2 YSYEKL, per germline. This chain joins TRBV4-1 and TRBJ2-4; no definite D call. This clonotype was obtained from a man aged 30 to 39 in good health. Material: naive CD4+ T cells sorted from blood. Indicated subset: CD45RA+ positively selected. The CDR3 reads CASSQADIQYF. CDR3 DNA sequence: TGCGCCAGCAGCCAAGCAGACATTCAGTACTTC.